Presented here are 3 T cell receptor beta chains from one specimen sequenced in a study of cytomegalovirus exposure and HLA in healthy donors. Data came from immunoSEQ multiplex PCR; TCRdb stores just in-frame clones and leaves some out. Altogether about 78,000 clones are present, 90% to 96% being singletons, with the ten largest covering 1.6%. The sequencing input was PBMCs. The origin of the receptors is a man aged 18 to 29 in good health and CMV-seropositive.

V and J are TRBV29-1 and TRBJ2-1; 8 bases align to TRBD2. The CDR3 has 13 amino acids. J gave up 8 bases and V 3 bases, and 6 bases lay outside the gene matches. Germline V CDR1 and CDR2: SQVTM, ANQGSEA. The CDR3 spells CSVEGSGIYEQFF. The CDR3 coding sequence is TGCAGCGTTGAGGGTAGCGGGATCTATGAGCAGTTCTTC.

This clone was observed once. The chain carries TRBV5-6 and TRBJ2-3; TRBD1 matches 10 bases. Germline trimming cut 6 bases from V and 6 bases from J; bases unmatched to any gene: 10. From germline, CDR1 is SGHDT and CDR2 YYEEEE. The CDR3 has 15 amino acids. The CDR3 DNA follows: TGTGCCAGCAAGGACTGGGACAGGGGCTGGGATACGCAGTATTTT. Translation: CASKDWDRGWDTQYF.

The chain has TRBV5-4 and TRBJ1-1; D perhaps matches TRBD1 (6 bases). Trimming pared 2 bases from V and 0 bases from J, leaving 11 bases between. Germline values: CDR1 SGHNT, CDR2 YYREEE (reference sequence). The CDR3 has 15 amino acids. CDR3 in amino acids: CASSFRTEMNTEAFF. The CDR3 DNA reads as TGTGCCAGCAGCTTCAGGACAGAGATGAACACTGAAGCTTTCTTT.